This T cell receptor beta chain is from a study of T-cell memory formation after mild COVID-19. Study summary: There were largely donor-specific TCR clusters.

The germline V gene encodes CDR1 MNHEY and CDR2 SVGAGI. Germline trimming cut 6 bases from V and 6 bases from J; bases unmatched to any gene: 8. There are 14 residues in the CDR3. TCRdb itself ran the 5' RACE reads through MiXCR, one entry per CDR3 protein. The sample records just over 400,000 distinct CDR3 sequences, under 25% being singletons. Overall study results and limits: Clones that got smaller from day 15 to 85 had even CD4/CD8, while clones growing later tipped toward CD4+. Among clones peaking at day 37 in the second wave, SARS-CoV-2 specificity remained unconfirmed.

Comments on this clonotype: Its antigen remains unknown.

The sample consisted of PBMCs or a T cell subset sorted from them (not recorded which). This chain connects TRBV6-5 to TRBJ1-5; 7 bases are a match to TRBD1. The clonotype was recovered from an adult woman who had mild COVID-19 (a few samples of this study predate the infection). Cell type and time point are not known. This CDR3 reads CASRRQGVSQPQHF. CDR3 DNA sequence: TGTGCCAGCAGGAGACAGGGTGTAAGTCAGCCCCAGCATTTT.